These T cell receptor beta chains were read from a single sample in a study of T cell changes during pregnancy in multiple sclerosis. Libraries were prepared by immunoSEQ multiplex PCR; TCRdb keeps only in-frame clonotypes and omits some of them. The sample includes approximately 98,000 clones, under 95% of them seen just once. Sequencing used peripheral blood, obtained after pregnancy. The source is a female donor in good health, enrolled as a control in a pregnancy study. The CDR3 runs from the conserved cysteine through the conserved F or W. The D gene is left open where the match is weak. Clone size is given for some rows only: seen once, a few or many times, or a class if the clone is expanded.

clone_size,d_call,j_call,v_call,cdr3_nt,cdr3_aa
-,-,TRBJ2-1,TRBV6-1,TGTGCCAGCAGTGATAAGACTAAGCAGTTCTTC,CASSDKTKQFF
-,-,TRBJ2-1,TRBV5-4,TGTGCCAGCAGCCCCCTGGGCGGGCACAATGAGCAGTTCTTC,CASSPLGGHNEQFF
-,TRBD1,TRBJ1-2,TRBV7-2,TGTGCCAGCAGCTTAGCTTTTCGGGACAGGGGCCTTAGGTTCTTC,CASSLAFRDRGLRFF
once,TRBD2,TRBJ2-3,TRBV4-2,TGTGCCAGCAGCCAAGAAAGACTAGCGGGGGTTAGCACAGATACGCAGTATTTT,CASSQERLAGVSTDTQYF
-,TRBD2,TRBJ2-1,TRBV5-6,TGTGCCAGCAGCTCCCCCCTCCTAGCGGGAGGATCCCTGGCCAATGAGCAGTTCTTC,CASSSPLLAGGSLANEQFF
-,TRBD1,TRBJ2-7,TRBV7-2,TGTGCCAGCAGCCAGGACAGGGGGCGCTTCGAGCAGTACTTC,CASSQDRGRFEQYF
-,-,TRBJ2-2,TRBV19,TGTGCCAGTAGTATATTGGCTAGCCTGAACACCGGGGAGCTGTTTTTT,CASSILASLNTGELFF
-,TRBD2,TRBJ2-1,TRBV7-6,TGTGCCAGCAGCTTAGCCCGGACTAGCGGGAGTAGAGATGAGCAGTTCTTC,CASSLARTSGSRDEQFF
-,-,TRBJ1-4,TRBV6-5,TGTGCCAGCAGTTACGGCGGAGGGTCTAATGAAAAACTGTTTTTT,CASSYGGGSNEKLFF
-,-,TRBJ2-1,TRBV9,TGTGCCAGCAGCGTAGAGAACGGTGAGCAGTTCTTC,CASSVENGEQFF
-,TRBD1,TRBJ1-4,TRBV18,TGTGCCAGCTCACCAAGCCTCGGACAGGGCGTTGAAAAACTGTTTTTT,CASSPSLGQGVEKLFF
-,TRBD1,TRBJ1-5,TRBV6-5,TGTGCCAGCAGGCCGGGACAGGGGGCTCAGCCCCAGCATTTT,CASRPGQGAQPQHF